One sample yielded the 20 T cell receptor beta chains listed below, sequenced in a study of blood T cell repertoires in COVID-19. Generated by immunoSEQ multiplex PCR, the TCRdb table keeps only in-frame clones and is missing some. The sample gives about 340,000 clones, around 83% of which show up once; about 3% is in the top ten. The sample consisted of peripheral blood. Receptor source: a young man with active or convalescent COVID-19.

The chain combines TRBV11-2 with TRBJ2-1; D is perhaps TRBD2 (5 bases). From germline, CDR1 is SGHAT and CDR2 FQNNGV. V lost 2 bases to trimming and J lost 1 base, with 12 bases between them. This CDR3 region has 16 residues. CDR3 bases: TGTGCCAGCAGCTTAAAGCGGTTCCAATCCTACAATGAGCAGTTCTTC. This gives the protein CASSLKRFQSYNEQFF.

This clone was recorded only once. V gene TRBV3-1 (or the pseudogene TRBV3-2) combines with J gene TRBJ2-5, with 16 bases aligning to TRBD2. Germline CDR1 and CDR2: LGHDT and YNNKEL (reference sequence). With 5 bases clipped from V and 14 bases from J, the junction kept 17 bases outside the gene matches. The CDR3 sequence is 17 residues long. CDR3 loop: CASSASAGTSGGAGAYF. The CDR3 region has the DNA TGTGCCAGCAGCGCATCGGCAGGGACTAGCGGGGGGGCCGGGGCCTACTTC.

The chain carries TRBV29-1 and TRBJ2-7; D is ambiguous. Germline values: CDR1 SQVTM, CDR2 ANQGSEA. V lost 6 bases and J 0 bases, leaving 9 bases between the germline ends. This CDR3 has 12 amino acids. CDR3 coding DNA: TGCAGCGTCAGGCAAAGCTCCTACGAGCAGTACTTC. Translation: CSVRQSSYEQYF.

The chain combines TRBV9 with TRBJ2-2, with 14 bases matching TRBD2. CDR1 is SGDLS, CDR2 YYNGEE, per germline. The CDR3 totals 18 residues. V lost 4 bases, J lost 6 bases, and 11 bases stayed unmatched. This chain's CDR3 is CASSSPTSGGARAGELFF. For the CDR3, the DNA is TGTGCCAGCAGCTCCCCGACTAGCGGGGGGGCGCGGGCCGGGGAGCTGTTTTTT.

The sample holds one count of this clone. The chain combines TRBV29-1 with TRBJ2-7; unclear D gene. Trimming took off 6 bases at V and 3 bases at J, with 12 bases between the two ends. The V gene's germline CDR1 is SQVTM and CDR2 ANQGSEA. This CDR3 spans 12 amino acids. DNA of the CDR3: TGCAGCGTGACGAATCGAGGCTACGAGCAGTACTTC. Its protein product is CSVTNRGYEQYF.

The chain uses TRBV18 and TRBJ1-5; D gene uncertain. The CDR3 extends over 15 amino acids. V gave up 6 bases and J gave up 5 bases, with 17 bases separating them. The germline gives CDR1 KGHSH, CDR2 LQKENI. The CDR3 DNA reads as TGTGCCAGCTCGGAGGCGATCCAAAGGGATCAGCCCCAGCATTTT. Translating it yields CASSEAIQRDQPQHF.

The CDR3 sequence: CASRLRLAGGTGELFF. CDR3 coding DNA: TGTGCAAGTCGCTTAAGACTAGCGGGAGGGACCGGGGAGCTGTTTTTT. This chain connects TRBV12-2 to TRBJ2-2; the table's D call, TRBD2, has no DNA check behind it. TRBV12-2 is flagged as a pseudogene. The length of the CDR3 is 16 residues.

V and J are TRBV14 and TRBJ2-3; D perhaps matches TRBD2 (6 bases). CDR1 SGHDN and CDR2 FVKESK come from the germline V gene. CDR3 length equals 16 residues. V gave up 0 bases and J gave up 3 bases, with 13 bases separating them. As DNA, the CDR3 is TGTGCCAGCAGCCAAGATCTGGGGAGGAGGACAGATACGCAGTATTTT. It translates to CASSQDLGRRTDTQYF.

The V call is TRBV7-2, the J call TRBJ1-1; D is perhaps TRBD1 (5 bases). There are 13 residues in the CDR3. V lost 2 bases and J lost 2, with 6 bases in between. Germline CDR1 SGHTA, CDR2 FQGNSA. CDR3 nucleotides: TGTGCCAGCAGCTTAAGGGGCAACACTGAAGCTTTCTTT. Its protein is CASSLRGNTEAFF.

A few counts support this clone. The chain combines TRBV14 with TRBJ1-1, with D tentatively TRBD1 (6 bases). CDR1 and CDR2 from the germline V gene are SGHDN and FVKESK. This CDR3 contains 15 residues. Trimming shortened V by 3 bases and J by 1 base, and 12 bases separated the two germline ends. The CDR3 DNA is TGTGCCAGCAGCCAGAATCTGGGGGCGAACACTGAAGCTTTCTTT. Amino acids: CASSQNLGANTEAFF.

The chain carries TRBV5-1 and TRBJ2-7, with D possibly being TRBD1 (9 bases). The germline V and J ends were trimmed by 4 bases and 6 bases, with 20 bases remaining between them. The germline gives CDR1 SGHRS, CDR2 YFSETQ. The CDR3 consists of 15 residues. CDR3 loop: CASSAGGQGYREQYF. The CDR3 region has the DNA TGCGCCAGCAGCGCGGGGGGACAGGGATATCGCGAGCAGTACTTC.

The V gene is TRBV7-9, the J gene TRBJ2-1; D is undetermined. CDR1 is SEHNR and CDR2 is FQNEAQ in the germline V gene (reference sequence). The CDR3 consists of 14 residues. The germline V and J ends were trimmed by 1 base and 6 bases, with 10 bases remaining between them. The CDR3 DNA reads TGTGCCAGCAGCTTAGTGCCTAGAGGCAATGAGCAGTTCTTC. Amino acids: CASSLVPRGNEQFF.

The rearrangement joins TRBV27 to TRBJ1-2, with 7 nucleotides matching TRBD1. The V gene end was trimmed by 6 bases and the J gene end by 4 bases; junction bases not matched to a gene: 5. CDR3 length equals 13 residues. The germline V gene encodes CDR1 MNHEY and CDR2 SMNVEV (reference sequence). CDR3 DNA: TGTGCCAGCAGGACCGACAGGGCCTATGGCTACACCTTC. This encodes CASRTDRAYGYTF.

The V and J genes are TRBV7-2 and TRBJ2-1; 7 nucleotides align to TRBD2. The CDR3 loop spans 17 amino acids. Germline V gene lookup returns CDR1 SGHTA and CDR2 FQGNSA. Trimming removed 5 bases from V and 1 base from J; junction bases left unmatched: 11. The CDR3 DNA reads as TGTGCCAGCAGCCCTTCTGTGGGGAGGGCTTCCTACAATGAGCAGTTCTTC. Its translation is CASSPSVGRASYNEQFF.

This chain joins TRBV28 and TRBJ2-7, with 9 nucleotides matching TRBD1. The CDR3 runs to 15 residues. Germline V gives CDR1 MDHEN, CDR2 SYDVKM. V trimming: 5 bases; J trimming: 2 bases; junction bases outside the gene matches: 7. The CDR3 loop is CASSVFRDRAYEQYF. As DNA, the CDR3 is TGTGCCAGCAGTGTCTTCCGGGACAGGGCCTACGAGCAGTACTTC.

The genes are TRBV7-9 and TRBJ2-3; 7 positions agree with TRBD2. In germline, CDR1 is SEHNR, CDR2 FQNEAQ (reference sequence). The V gene end was trimmed by 1 base and the J gene end by 4 bases; junction bases not matched to a gene: 11. The length of the CDR3 is 17 residues. CDR3 sequence: CASSLDSGGSLPDTQYF. The DNA for the CDR3 is TGTGCCAGCAGCTTAGATTCGGGCGGGAGTCTTCCAGATACGCAGTATTTT.

The chain joins TRBV25-1 to TRBJ1-2; D is uncertain. There are 14 residues in the CDR3. V lost 2 bases and J 9 bases, leaving 16 bases between the germline ends. Germline V gene lookup returns CDR1 MGHDK and CDR2 SYGVNS. The CDR3: CASSEEGRAGCYTF. In DNA form, the CDR3 reads TGTGCCAGCAGTGAAGAGGGCAGAGCGGGATGCTACACCTTC.

The chain employs TRBV30 and TRBJ1-1, with 9 bases matching TRBD1. V shed 5 bases, J shed 2 bases, and the junction held 3 bases outside the gene matches. The CDR3 is 13 amino acids. Germline CDR1 GTSNPN, CDR2 SVGIG (reference sequence). This CDR3 is CAWEDRGNTEAFF. DNA for the CDR3: TGTGCCTGGGAGGACAGGGGCAACACTGAAGCTTTCTTT.

The V call is TRBV10-2, the J call TRBJ2-1; TRBD2 might be the D (6 bases). Germline CDR1 WSHSY, CDR2 SAAADI. The V gene lost 1 base and the J gene lost 3 bases, with 13 bases spanning the gap. The CDR3 totals 16 residues. Written as DNA, the CDR3 is TGCGCCAGCAGTGAGTGGGGCGGGGCGGGCTACAATGAGCAGTTCTTC. Protein: CASSEWGGAGYNEQFF.

The chain carries TRBV4-2 and TRBJ2-1; D call uncertain. CDR1 is LGHNA, CDR2 YNFKEQ, per germline. The CDR3 contains 16 residues. Trimming left V 4 bases short and J 3 bases short, with 16 bases between. The CDR3 loop is CASSLQASPDYNEQFF. CDR3 coding DNA: TGTGCCAGCAGCCTCCAGGCCTCCCCGGACTACAATGAGCAGTTCTTC.